This TCR beta chain was profiled in a study of human versus mouse CDR3 diversity and MHC coevolution. Method: immunoSEQ multiplex PCR; TCRdb's copy keeps in-frame clones and lacks some. The top ten clones hold approximately 1.4% of a sample with tens of thousands of clones, just under 95% of them seen once. This CDR3 contains 15 residues. Trimming removed 3 bases from V and 1 base from J; junction bases left unmatched: 0. Per germline, CDR1 SGHVS and CDR2 FNYEAQ. The V and J genes are TRBV7-6 and TRBJ1-4; 9 bases match TRBD1. The TCR sequence derives from a person between 25 and 70 years old in good health. Sequenced sample: naive CD4+ T cells from blood. Subset described: CD45RO-negative CD62L-positive naive CD4 T cells. The CDR3 protein is CASSLGQGTNEKLFF. DNA of the CDR3: TGTGCCAGCAGCTTGGGACAGGGAACTAATGAAAAACTGTTTTTT.